Below, 18 T cell receptor beta chains from the same sample are listed, as sequenced in a study of cytotoxic CD8 clonotypes in ibrutinib-treated CLL. Assay used: immunoSEQ multiplex PCR; TCRdb lists only in-frame clones, some missing. The table has about 49,000 clones, 53% seen once. The specimen was PBMCs, collected after 12 months of ibrutinib treatment. These receptors came from a human donor with chronic lymphocytic leukemia.

In its sample, this clone was seen a few times. The V gene is TRBV13, the J gene TRBJ2-7; TRBD1 might be the D (6 bases). The CDR3 spans 14 residues. V lost 5 bases to trimming and J lost 4 bases, with 15 bases between them. In germline, CDR1 is PRHDT, CDR2 FYEKMQ (reference sequence). This CDR3 is CASSEGQTIYEQYF. CDR3 coding DNA: TGTGCCAGCAGCGAGGGACAAACGATTTACGAGCAGTACTTC.

V and J are TRBV11-2 and TRBJ2-7; 9 positions match TRBD2. The V gene's germline CDR1 is SGHAT and CDR2 FQNNGV. After removal of 5 bases from V and 7 bases from J, the junction contained 15 bases not matched to a gene. This CDR3 contains 16 residues. The DNA for the CDR3 is TGTGCCAGCAGCCCCCCGGCTAGCGGGGACCTTAAAGAGCAGTACTTC. This sequence encodes CASSPPASGDLKEQYF.

This clone appeared once. The chain carries TRBV4-1 and TRBJ1-3; weak D call: TRBD1 (5 bases). CDR3 size: 16 residues. Germline V gives CDR1 MGHRA, CDR2 YSYEKL. The V end lost 0 bases, the J end lost 4 bases, and 13 bases lay between the germline ends. CDR3 in amino acids: CASSQDVAGWGNTIYF. The CDR3 DNA reads TGCGCCAGCAGCCAAGATGTGGCAGGGTGGGGAAACACCATATATTTT.

The genes are TRBV5-1 and TRBJ2-5; tentative D call: TRBD1 (5 bases). The CDR3 sequence is 15 residues long. CDR1 is SGHRS, CDR2 YFSETQ, per germline. Trimming removed 1 base from V and 1 base from J, with 11 bases in between. Here the CDR3 DNA reads TGCGCCAGCAGCTTGATCGGACAAGGCCAAGAGACCCAGTACTTC. Amino acids: CASSLIGQGQETQYF. The full variable domain, completed using reference TRBV5-1 and TRBJ2-5, is KAGVTQTPRYLIKTRGQQVTLSCSPISGHRSVSWYQQTPGQGLQFLFEYFSETQRNKGNFPGRFSGRQFSNSRSEMNVSTLELGDSALYLCASSLIGQGQETQYFGPGTRLLVL.

This clone has just a few counts. The J gene is TRBJ1-5, the V gene TRBV28, with D possibly matching TRBD1 (5 bases). Per germline, CDR1 MDHEN and CDR2 SYDVKM. V lost 2 bases and J lost 6, with 8 bases in between. The CDR3 has 13 residues. In DNA form, the CDR3 reads TGTGCCAGCAGTTTACAGGGCCCTCAGCCCCAGCATTTT. Its protein product is CASSLQGPQPQHF.

The chain employs TRBV5-1 and TRBJ2-1; D is possibly TRBD2 (6 bases). This CDR3 is built from 16 residues. The V end lost 0 bases, the J end lost 7 bases, and 17 bases lay between the germline ends. Per the germline V gene, CDR1 is SGHRS and CDR2 is YFSETQ. CDR3 nucleotide sequence: TGCGCCAGCAGCTTGGTGGCCAAAACTCGGGGGAATGAGCAGTTCTTC. Protein: CASSLVAKTRGNEQFF.

This clone was observed a few times. This chain uses TRBV14 with TRBJ2-1; 8 bases are a match to TRBD1. The CDR3 totals 13 residues. Germline CDR1 is SGHDN and CDR2 is FVKESK. J was trimmed by 10 bases and V by 2 bases; bases with no gene match: 4. CDR3 nucleotide sequence: TGTGCCAGCAGCCAATACAGGGGGAGGGAGCAGTTCTTC. Translation: CASSQYRGREQFF.

This clone was seen more than once but under ten times. The CDR3 DNA reads TGCGCCAGCAGTCTCACTCCCCTATTTGAAAAACTGTTTTTT. Translation gives CASSLTPLFEKLFF. The rearrangement joins TRBV4-1 to TRBJ1-4; D uncertain. V was pared by 6 bases and J by 7 bases, with 15 bases between. This CDR3 comprises 14 residues. CDR1 and CDR2 (germline): MGHRA, YSYEKL.

This clone was observed many times. The chain uses TRBV6-6 and TRBJ1-2; tentative D call: TRBD1 (5 bases). The CDR3 is 12 amino acids. From germline, CDR1 is MNHNY and CDR2 SVGAGI (reference sequence). Deletions cut 6 bases from V and 7 bases from J, with 12 bases between. CDR3 protein: CASRSGFFGYTF. Written as DNA, the CDR3 is TGTGCCAGCAGATCAGGGTTTTTTGGCTACACCTTC.

This clone was detected only a few times. V gene TRBV29-1 combines with J gene TRBJ1-2; D gene uncertain. Germline V CDR1 and CDR2: SQVTM, ANQGSEA. Trimming removed 0 bases from V and 6 bases from J, with 2 bases in between. CDR3 length: 10 amino acids. CDR3 DNA: TGCAGCGTTGAAGAAGATGGCTACACCTTC. Translation: CSVEEDGYTF.

The chain is built from TRBV28 and TRBJ2-5; TRBD2 agrees at 10 bases. The CDR3 is 13 residues long. Unmatched junction bases numbered 1, after V lost 6 bases and J lost 3 bases. Per the germline V gene, CDR1 is MDHEN and CDR2 is SYDVKM. This CDR3 is CASRGLAEETQYF. CDR3 bases: TGTGCCAGCAGAGGACTAGCGGAAGAGACCCAGTACTTC.

A single count supports this clone. The CDR3 DNA sequence: TGCGCCAGCAGCCGAGGGACAGGAAAAGAGACCCAGTACTTC. Translating it yields CASSRGTGKETQYF. V gene TRBV4-1 combines with J gene TRBJ2-5; 8 bases match TRBD1. The CDR3 runs 14 residues. Losses at the gene ends were 4 bases for V and 3 bases for J; bases not matched to a gene: 4. Germline assignment: CDR1 MGHRA and CDR2 YSYEKL.

The chain recombines TRBV30 with TRBJ1-2; 8 positions agree with TRBD1. This CDR3 comprises 14 residues. V shed 2 bases, J shed 5 bases, and the junction held 7 bases outside the gene matches. The germline CDR1 and CDR2 sequences are GTSNPN and SVGIG (reference sequence). In DNA, the CDR3 is TGTGCCTGGAGTAACGGACAGGGACATTATGGCTACACCTTC. Its protein product is CAWSNGQGHYGYTF.

Only a few counts were recorded for this clone. The chain couples TRBV30 to TRBJ2-2, with TRBD2 matching 8 bases. V gave up 4 bases and J gave up 5 bases; unmatched junction bases: 6. The germline V gene has CDR1 GTSNPN and CDR2 SVGIG (reference sequence). CDR3 length: 14 amino acids. The CDR3 is CAWKTSAQTGELFF. The CDR3 nucleotides read TGTGCCTGGAAGACTAGCGCGCAGACCGGGGAGCTGTTTTTT.

V usage is TRBV7-6 and J usage is TRBJ2-3, with 9 bases fitting TRBD2. Germline V CDR1 and CDR2: SGHVS, FNYEAQ. The ends lost 4 bases at V and 5 bases at J; junction bases unmatched: 7. The CDR3 totals 15 residues. In DNA form, the CDR3 reads TGTGCCAGCAGCTGGGGACTAGCCCTCGGAGATACGCAGTATTTT. This codes for CASSWGLALGDTQYF. The full variable domain, in which reference TRBV7-6 and TRBJ2-3 provide the parts outside the CDR3, is GAGVSQSPRYKVTKRGQDVALRCDPISGHVSLYWYRQALGQGPEFLTYFNYEAQQDKSGLPNDRFSAERPEGSISTLTIQRTEQRDSAMYRCASSWGLALGDTQYFGPGTRLTVL.

V is TRBV6-8 and J is TRBJ2-7; the D is unclear. The V end was cut by 6 bases, the J end by 4 bases, with 7 bases between. CDR1 MNHGY and CDR2 SAAAGT come from the germline V gene. The CDR3 is 11 amino acids. The CDR3 here is CASRGWYEQYF. The CDR3 DNA follows: TGTGCCAGCAGGGGGTGGTACGAGCAGTACTTC.

The chain uses TRBV18 and TRBJ2-7; the D gene could be TRBD1 or TRBD2 (5 bases each). Germline-derived CDR1 and CDR2 are KGHSH and LQKENI. The CDR3 is 16 residues long. V was shortened by 0 bases and J by 0 bases, with 12 bases between the two germline ends. The CDR3 DNA reads TGTGCCAGCTCACCACCTGGGACGGCTAGCTCCTACGAGCAGTACTTC. It translates to CASSPPGTASSYEQYF.

The chain is built from TRBV30 and TRBJ2-2; possible D gene TRBD2, 5 bases. Trimming left V 5 bases short and J 6 bases short, with 10 bases between. The CDR3 length is 12 residues. Germline V gene data show CDR1 as GTSNPN and CDR2 as SVGIG (reference sequence). The CDR3 loop is CAWGEGSGELFF. CDR3 bases: TGTGCCTGGGGAGAGGGTTCCGGGGAGCTGTTTTTT.